The T cell receptor beta chain described here comes from a study of blood T cell repertoires in COVID-19. Study information: Italy, Spain and the United States were the sources of the convalescent and acute COVID-19 samples. The cDNA or gDNA used as material had been derived from T cells, B-cell-depleted T cells, or PBMCs.

How the authors handled the data: Researchers report that nucleated cell counts were estimated from reference gene primer amplification. This table comes from immunoSEQ multiplex PCR, and its TCRdb copy is limited to in-frame clones, with some not included. Clonal size and the V and J genes are those of that table, whereas D and trimming came from the DNA. The table shows over 200,000 clones, with roughly 89% occurring only once. The CDR3 loop spans 14 amino acids. The germline gives CDR1 GTSNPN, CDR2 SVGIG (reference sequence). Trimming took off 1 base at V and 3 bases at J, with 10 bases between the two ends.

The chain recombines TRBV30 with TRBJ1-3; D unresolved. The sequenced sample was peripheral blood. The origin of this receptor is a man aged 30-40 years who had recovered from COVID-19. The CDR3 DNA reads as TGTGCCTGGAGTGCTGGGCAGAATGGAAACACCATATATTTT. It specifies CAWSAGQNGNTIYF. Full variable domain (missing parts from reference TRBV30 and TRBJ1-3): SQTIHQWPATLVQPVGSPLSLECTVEGTSNPNLYWYRQAAGRGLQLLFYSVGIGQISSEVPQNLSASRPQDRQFILSSKKLLLSDSGFYLCAWSAGQNGNTIYFGEGSWLTVV.